The next 17 T cell receptor beta chains were all read from a single sample in a study of T cell repertoires in cytomegalovirus infection. Using its own MiXCR run on the reads, TCRdb lists one record per CDR3 protein. The sample shows approximately 190,000 distinct CDR3 sequences, approximately 9.7% of them seen only once. Source material: PBMCs. All receptors derive from a human donor in good health (CMV status not recorded). Some clones in this sample may be carry-over from other donors' samples.

This clonotype came up a few times. The V call is TRBV2, the J call TRBJ2-5; TRBD2 agrees at 10 bases. The CDR3 extends over 14 amino acids. The trim removed 6 bases at V and 3 bases at J, leaving 4 bases unmatched. Germline V gives CDR1 SNHLY, CDR2 FYNNEI. The CDR3 coding sequence is TGTGCCAGCAGGAATCTAGCGGGGGAAGAGACCCAGTACTTC. It translates to CASRNLAGEETQYF.

This clonotype has ten or more counts. This sequence joins TRBV7-2 and TRBJ2-1; 12 bases line up with TRBD2. The trim removed 5 bases at V and 5 bases at J, leaving 4 bases unmatched. Germline V gene data show CDR1 as SGHTA and CDR2 as FQGNSA. There are 15 residues in the CDR3. Written as DNA, the CDR3 is TGTGCCAGCAGCGAACTAGCGGGGGGAAACAATGAGCAGTTCTTC. Its translation is CASSELAGGNNEQFF.

Note on this clonotype: In this CDR3 the conserved last residue, phenylalanine or tryptophan, is missing, so a read error is likely. The chain employs TRBV12-3 or TRBV12-4 and TRBJ1-6; D remains ambiguous. The CDR3 has 11 residues. Trimming removed 2 bases at V and 7 bases at J, with 0 bases between. CDR3 amino acids: CASSLNSPLHL. The CDR3 DNA reads as TGTGCCAGCAGTTTAAATTCACCCCTCCACCTT.

At least ten counts were recorded for this clonotype. The chain carries TRBV7-2 and TRBJ1-2; D possibly corresponds to TRBD1 (6 bases). Trimming took 5 bases from V and 10 from J, leaving 14 bases between them. The V gene's germline CDR1 is SGHTA and CDR2 FQGNSA. The CDR3 covers 12 residues. CDR3 bases: TGTGCCAGCAGCAGAGCGACAGGATCCTACACCTTC. It specifies CASSRATGSYTF.

This clonotype was recorded many times. The J gene is TRBJ2-3, the V gene TRBV7-2, with 11 positions matching TRBD2. CDR1 and CDR2 from the germline V gene are SGHTA and FQGNSA. This CDR3 has 16 amino acids. Trimming removed 7 bases from V and 4 bases from J; junction bases left unmatched: 10. The DNA for the CDR3 is TGTGCCAGCATCCCGAGGTTAGCGGGGGGGTCAGATACGCAGTATTTT. It encodes CASIPRLAGGSDTQYF. The entire variable domain, with the rest obtained from reference TRBV7-2 and TRBJ2-3, is as follows: GAGVSQSPSNKVTEKGKDVELRCDPISGHTALYWYRQSLGQGLEFLIYFQGNSAPDKSGLPSDRFSAERTGGSVSTLTIQRTQQEDSAVYLCASIPRLAGGSDTQYFGPGTRLTVL.

In its sample, this clonotype was seen a few times. This sequence joins TRBV30 and TRBJ2-7; 11 bases are shared with TRBD2. Trimming removed 2 bases from V and 1 base from J; junction bases left unmatched: 1. This CDR3 has 14 amino acids. Germline V gene lookup returns CDR1 GTSNPN and CDR2 SVGIG (reference sequence). CDR3 nucleotides: TGTGCCTGGAGTACTAGCGGGGGTTCCTACGAGCAGTACTTC. Its protein is CAWSTSGGSYEQYF. Supplemented by reference TRBV30 and TRBJ2-7, the full variable domain reads SQTIHQWPATLVQPVGSPLSLECTVEGTSNPNLYWYRQAAGRGLQLLFYSVGIGQISSEVPQNLSASRPQDRQFILSSKKLLLSDSGFYLCAWSTSGGSYEQYFGPGTRLTVT.

The chain links TRBV11-2 to TRBJ1-4, with 9 bases lining up with TRBD1. Losses at the gene ends were 6 bases for V and 7 bases for J; bases not matched to a gene: 9. Per germline, CDR1 SGHAT and CDR2 FQNNGV. This CDR3 has 15 residues. CDR3 nucleotides: TGTGCCAGCAGTACAACCGGGACAGGGATTGAAAAACTGTTTTTT. Its protein is CASSTTGTGIEKLFF.

This clonotype was counted only a few times. The J gene is TRBJ2-1, the V gene TRBV3-1; 16 bases map to TRBD2. Losses at the gene ends were 4 bases for V and 8 bases for J; bases not matched to a gene: 5. Germline loops: CDR1 LGHDT, CDR2 YNNKEL (reference sequence). The CDR3 loop spans 16 amino acids. The CDR3 reads CASSRSGLAGGDEQFF. The CDR3 nucleotides are TGTGCCAGCAGCCGATCGGGACTAGCGGGAGGGGATGAGCAGTTCTTC.

This clonotype has at least ten counts. The chain combines TRBV19 with TRBJ2-1, with D tentatively TRBD1 (5 bases). CDR1 LNHDA and CDR2 SQIVND come from the germline V gene (reference sequence). This CDR3 has 19 amino acids. V lost 2 bases to trimming and J lost 2 bases, with 22 bases between them. The CDR3 sequence: CASSIRVSAGPSTYNEQFF. The CDR3 coding sequence is TGTGCCAGTAGTATACGAGTAAGTGCAGGGCCCTCCACCTACAATGAGCAGTTCTTC.

This sequence joins TRBV28 and TRBJ2-1, with 10 bases lining up with TRBD2. The germline V gene has CDR1 MDHEN and CDR2 SYDVKM. The J segment lost 5 bases and the V segment lost 5 bases, leaving 6 bases of the junction unmatched. CDR3 size: 15 residues. CDR3 residues: CASSRGLATHNEQFF. DNA of the CDR3: TGTGCCAGCAGTAGGGGACTAGCGACTCACAATGAGCAGTTCTTC.

This clonotype showed up many times. The chain combines TRBV7-9 with TRBJ2-5; 9 positions match TRBD1. The CDR3 consists of 19 residues. With V trimmed by 4 bases and J by 2 bases, 17 bases remained unmatched. Germline V gene lookup returns CDR1 SEHNR and CDR2 FQNEAQ (reference sequence). The CDR3: CASSSAETGGHVTQETQYF. The CDR3 nucleotides are TGTGCCAGCAGCTCAGCGGAAACAGGGGGCCACGTCACTCAAGAGACCCAGTACTTC.

This clonotype was recorded many times. The genes are TRBV6-2 or TRBV6-3 and TRBJ1-5, with D possibly TRBD1 on 6 matching bases. Germline CDR1 reads MNHEY; CDR2 reads SVGEGT. This CDR3 is 15 amino acids long. Trimming took off 5 bases at V and 2 bases at J, with 13 bases between the two ends. The CDR3 DNA follows: TGTGCCAGCAGTCAGGGGTTGGTCGGCAATCAGCCCCAGCATTTT. Translating it yields CASSQGLVGNQPQHF.

The chain employs TRBV30 and TRBJ1-6; D gene uncertain. Germline V gene data show CDR1 as GTSNPN and CDR2 as SVGIG (reference sequence). CDR3 length: 13 residues. With 5 bases removed from V and 6 bases from J, the gap between germline ends came to 11 bases. CDR3 DNA sequence: TGTGCCTGGGAACGGGCGGTTAATTCACCCCTCCACTTT. Translating gives CAWERAVNSPLHF.

This chain uses TRBV5-1 with TRBJ1-1; perhaps TRBD1 as D (6 bases). CDR3 length: 17 amino acids. The V end was cut by 3 bases, the J end by 2 bases, with 20 bases between. Germline values: CDR1 SGHRS, CDR2 YFSETQ. The CDR3 reads CASSSSPHSGDNTEAFF. CDR3 nucleotides: TGCGCCAGCAGCTCATCCCCCCATTCAGGGGACAACACTGAAGCTTTCTTT. The whole variable domain, remainder taken from reference TRBV5-1 and TRBJ1-1, is KAGVTQTPRYLIKTRGQQVTLSCSPISGHRSVSWYQQTPGQGLQFLFEYFSETQRNKGNFPGRFSGRQFSNSRSEMNVSTLELGDSALYLCASSSSPHSGDNTEAFFGQGTRLTVV.

This clonotype was picked up a small number of times. This chain's CDR3 is CASSPGNLEQYF. The CDR3 DNA follows: TGTGCCAGCAGCCCTGGAAATCTCGAGCAGTACTTC. The chain recombines TRBV14 with TRBJ2-7, with unresolved D. CDR3 length: 12 amino acids. CDR1 SGHDN and CDR2 FVKESK come from the germline V gene. V was pared by 4 bases and J by 6 bases, with 10 bases between. The complete variable domain, with remaining parts taken from reference TRBV14 and TRBJ2-7, reads EAGVTQFPSHSVIEKGQTVTLRCDPISGHDNLYWYRRVMGKEIKFLLHFVKESKQDESGMPNNRFLAERTGGTYSTLKVQPAELEDSGVYFCASSPGNLEQYFGPGTRLTVT.

V gene TRBV20-1 combines with J gene TRBJ2-7, with TRBD2 matching 7 bases. The CDR3 is 15 amino acids. Germline V CDR1 and CDR2: DFQATT, SNEGSKA (reference sequence). The V segment lost 1 base and the J segment 3 bases; nucleotides outside the gene matches: 9. The CDR3 reads CSARAPAGGSYEQYF. CDR3 coding DNA: TGCAGTGCTAGAGCCCCTGCGGGCGGGAGCTACGAGCAGTACTTC.

This clonotype showed up many times. The rearrangement joins TRBV7-2 to TRBJ2-3, with D perhaps given as TRBD1 or TRBD2 (5 bases each). The germline CDR1 and CDR2 sequences are SGHTA and FQGNSA. Deletions cut 5 bases from V and 3 bases from J, with 21 bases between. This CDR3 comprises 17 residues. The CDR3: CASSPALGPRGTDTQYF. The DNA for the CDR3 is TGTGCCAGCAGCCCGGCATTGGGACCTAGGGGAACAGATACGCAGTATTTT.